What follows is one TCR beta chain and its context. The antigen this receptor binds is unknown. No much larger clonotype is one base removed from it; base qualities were not supplied. These data come from a study of T cell responses to AZD1222 COVID-19 vaccine (dated by TCRdb to the early 2020s). Study-level background: AZD1222 recipients whose second dose came at about 4 weeks and those whose second dose came at about 12 weeks were combined into one group, since spike-specific TCR depth and breadth did not differ between the two schedules. A total of 230 to 250 trial participants underwent TCR sequencing, of whom approximately 210 received two doses of AZD1222 and some 26 received two doses of the MenACWY control vaccine. Trial participants were enrolled into age subgroups of 18-55, 56-69 and 70-plus years, which contained 148, 28 and 57 TCR-sequenced participants, respectively. The paper's findings and limits, for the study overall: The 56-69-year group was small, and its depth increase did not reach significance, likely because of low power. Conclusions about previously exposed vaccinees are limited because only five to seven AZD1222 recipients were SARS-CoV-2 seropositive at baseline. Vaccine-associated CD4 TCRs spanned the whole spike protein, with dominant responses in regions 160-218 and 743-854. Most participants were white British and females outnumbered males, and the authors suggested that clonal diversity may have been underestimated. Epitopes outside the regions mutated in the B.1.351 and B.1.1.7 variants were reportedly recognized by nearly half of the unique spike-specific TCRs. Because no day 14 peak-response samples were available, repertoires were characterized only after the peak T cell response. After two AZD1222 doses, both the breadth and the depth of spike-specific TCRs were significantly higher than at day 0 and than in MenACWY recipients.

The time point label, read with the paper, signifies: baseline before first vaccination. Samples from vaccinated people were obtained from the UK trials COV001 and COV002, which included a single-blind randomized controlled phase 2/3 trial of AZD1222 (ChAdOx1 nCoV-19) in healthy adults. For TCRbeta chain sequencing, PBMC samples from trial participants were taken at day 0 and at day 28 after the second dose. The CDR3 regions of human TCRbeta chains were analyzed by immunosequencing. The authors' analysis ran thus. TCRs in the repertoires were matched against a reference library of SARS-CoV-2-specific TCRs that had been generated with the MIRA antigen-specificity platform. Breadth was defined as the fraction of unique TCRs that were SARS-CoV-2-associated. Depth was defined as the fraction of total T cells that were SARS-CoV-2-associated. Using the MIRA data, each spike-specific TCR was assigned both to the spike region to which the TCR was reactive and to a CD4 or CD8 class. Log10-transformed breadth and depth values were compared by one-way ANOVA with Sidak's multiple comparisons tests. Held by TCRdb, this immuneACCESS table contains in-frame sequences only and omits some clones. Under half of the omission traces to an unresolved V gene where checked; the cause of the rest is unknown. The D gene and trimming were derived from the DNA, and the V and J assignments and clone size from that table. The sample contains roughly 91,000 clones, 70% to 90% of them found a single time. The top ten clonotypes cover around 3.1% of the sample.

CDR1 and CDR2 (SGDLS, YYNGEE) derive from the germline V gene. Including cysteine and phenylalanine, the CDR3 has 14 amino acids. The retained sequence is limited to the CDR3, 42 bases, with the frame set at the first base. Trimmed from V: 0 bases; trimmed from J: 5 bases; junction bases lacking a gene match: 4. The chain was built from TRBV9 and TRBJ2-5; 7 middle bases align to TRBD2. The starting material was peripheral blood, obtained on day 0 of AZD1222 vaccination. The receptor was isolated from an adult in good health. The DNA is as follows: TGTGCCAGCAGCGTAGAGGCGGGGGAGGAGACCCAGTACTTC. Translated, this gives CASSVEAGEETQYF.